These 22 T cell receptor beta chains were sequenced from one sample in a study of regulatory T cells in long-lasting Graves disease. iRepertoire HTBI primers and Arm-PCR of CDR3 regions built TCR beta libraries. TCRdb itself ran the multiplex PCR reads through MiXCR, one entry per CDR3 protein. The sample includes 350,000 to 450,000 distinct CDR3 sequences, more than 20% of them seen just once. Time point: persistent/refractory GD, antithyroid drugs over 5 years with positive TRAb. From RNA extracted from PBMCs, the TCR library was made. The material was peripheral blood mononuclear cells (PBMCs), obtained when the disease was refractory, from a patient treated with antithyroid drugs. These receptors came from a woman aged 35 to 49 with Graves disease.

The chain joins TRBV5-1 to TRBJ1-5; maybe TRBD1 (5 bases). Germline V gene data show CDR1 as SGHRS and CDR2 as YFSETQ. The CDR3 extends over 15 amino acids. V lost 3 bases to trimming and J lost 4 bases, with 14 bases between them. The CDR3 sequence is CASSSTTGLNQPQHF. The CDR3, as DNA: TGCGCCAGCAGCTCCACCACGGGACTTAATCAGCCCCAGCATTTT.

The chain has TRBV4-1 and TRBJ2-7; 8 bases are a match to TRBD1. The ends lost 4 bases at V and 4 bases at J; junction bases unmatched: 9. CDR3 length: 15 residues. CDR1 is MGHRA, CDR2 YSYEKL, per germline. CDR3 DNA sequence: TGCGCCAGCAGCCTCCGGACAGGGAATTTTTACGAGCAGTACTTC. It specifies CASSLRTGNFYEQYF.

Comment on this clonotype: At one boundary the junction diverges from the germline segment, which might be a read error. V usage is TRBV11-2 and J usage is TRBJ2-1; TRBD2 matches at 8 bases. This CDR3 is built from 15 residues. CDR1 and CDR2 from the germline V gene are SGHAT and FQNNGV. The CDR3 region is CTSSSGGSSYNEQFF. The CDR3, as DNA: TGTACCAGCAGCTCGGGGGGGAGCTCCTACAATGAGCAGTTCTTC.

The V and J genes are TRBV6-1 and TRBJ1-1; 9 nucleotides align to TRBD1. Per the germline V gene, CDR1 is MNHNS and CDR2 is SASEGT. The length of the CDR3 is 16 residues. V was pared by 8 bases and J by 4 bases, with 14 bases of the junction left unmatched. This CDR3 reads CASFRLGTGPTTEAFF. CDR3 in DNA: TGTGCCAGCTTTCGGTTGGGGACAGGGCCCACCACTGAAGCTTTCTTT.

This clonotype was observed many times. One end of the junction does not line up with germline, which may come from a read error. The chain uses TRBV24-1 and TRBJ2-5, with D unresolved. The CDR3 extends over 15 amino acids. CDR1 KGHDR and CDR2 SFDVKD come from the germline V gene. As DNA, the CDR3 is TGTGCCACCAGTGATCCCAATCGCGGTGAAGAGGCCCAGTACTTC. Protein product: CATSDPNRGEEAQYF.

This chain connects TRBV19 to TRBJ1-3; D gene uncertain. Trimming removed 3 bases at V and 0 bases at J, with 12 bases between. CDR1 and CDR2 (germline): LNHDA, SQIVND (reference sequence). CDR3 length: 16 residues. CDR3 in DNA: TGTGCCAGTAGTATCCCCCAACGGCGCTCTGGAAACACCATATATTTT. This sequence encodes CASSIPQRRSGNTIYF.

The V gene is TRBV13, the J gene TRBJ2-1; D may be TRBD1 (6 bases). CDR1 is PRHDT and CDR2 is FYEKMQ in the germline V gene (reference sequence). CDR3 size: 13 residues. V lost 6 bases and J lost 3, with 9 bases in between. CDR3 in amino acids: CASRQTGYNEQFF. CDR3 nucleotide sequence: TGTGCCAGCAGACAGACAGGCTACAATGAGCAGTTCTTC.

This clonotype was observed once. V usage is TRBV4-1 and J usage is TRBJ1-1; TRBD1 matches at 7 bases. Germline CDR1 MGHRA, CDR2 YSYEKL. Trimming at V came to 0 bases and at J to 4 bases, leaving 29 bases not matched to a gene. There are 23 residues in the CDR3. The chain's CDR3 is CASSQDQGSRGRGFMGRSTEAFF. The CDR3 DNA follows: TGCGCCAGCAGCCAAGATCAGGGGTCGAGGGGGCGAGGGTTCATGGGGAGGAGCACTGAAGCTTTCTTT.

This clonotype has a count of ten or more. The chain combines TRBV2 with TRBJ2-4; D gene unclear. The V end lost 6 bases, the J end lost 0 bases, and 12 bases lay between the germline ends. The germline CDR1 and CDR2 sequences are SNHLY and FYNNEI. CDR3 length: 15 residues. In DNA form, the CDR3 reads TGTGCCAGCAGCCTCGAACAACTAGCCAAAAACATTCAGTACTTC. Residues: CASSLEQLAKNIQYF.

The table lists this clonotype with a few counts. This chain connects TRBV29-1 to TRBJ2-2, with no clear D. Between the trimmed V and J ends, which lost 7 bases and 2 bases, there was a span of 8 bases. This CDR3 has 12 residues. The germline gives CDR1 SQVTM, CDR2 ANQGSEA. For the CDR3, the DNA is TGCAGCGCATCTCATAACACCGGGGAGCTGTTTTTT. As protein: CSASHNTGELFF.

This clonotype was detected many times. The chain employs TRBV20-1 and TRBJ2-7, with D unresolved. V dropped 3 bases and J dropped 0 bases, with 9 bases sitting between them. CDR1 and CDR2 from the germline V gene are DFQATT and SNEGSKA (reference sequence). This CDR3 comprises 13 residues. CDR3 region: CSASKDSSYEQYF. The CDR3 DNA reads as TGCAGTGCTAGTAAGGATAGCTCCTACGAGCAGTACTTC.

This clonotype was counted at least ten times. J is TRBJ1-1 and V is TRBV28; possibly TRBD1 for D (6 bases). The V end lost 3 bases, the J end lost 5 bases, and 13 bases lay between the germline ends. The germline CDR1 and CDR2 sequences are MDHEN and SYDVKM. This CDR3 spans 14 amino acids. The CDR3 DNA reads as TGTGCCAGCAGTTTGATGAAGGGGGAGACTGAAGCTTTCTTT. Protein sequence: CASSLMKGETEAFF. Drawing the rest from reference TRBV28 and TRBJ1-1, the complete variable domain is DVKVTQSSRYLVKRTGEKVFLECVQDMDHENMFWYRQDPGLGLRLIYFSYDVKMKEKGDIPEGYSVSREKKERFSLILESASTNQTSMYLCASSLMKGETEAFFGQGTRLTVV.

Concerning this clonotype itself: Sequence at one end of the junction differs from germline and may be a read error. This chain connects TRBV19 to TRBJ1-1; possible D gene TRBD1, 6 bases. Germline V CDR1 and CDR2: LNHDA, SQIVND (reference sequence). The CDR3 sequence is 12 residues long. CDR3 residues: CACSMGGREAFF. The CDR3 DNA sequence: TGTGCCTGTAGTATGGGGGGCCGTGAAGCTTTCTTT.

The sample holds many counts of this clonotype. The gene calls are TRBV12-3 or TRBV12-4 and TRBJ2-5, with D maybe TRBD2 (6 bases). The V end lost 8 bases, the J end lost 5 bases, and 9 bases lay between the germline ends. The CDR3 covers 11 residues. CDR3 in DNA: TGTGCCAGCGCCGCGGGGGAGACCCAGTACTTC. This encodes CASAAGETQYF.

On this clonotype: A read error may explain this, as a much larger clone is one base away. This chain joins TRBV6-1 and TRBJ1-6, with D possibly matching TRBD1 (5 bases). Trimming took 8 bases from V and 7 from J, leaving 15 bases between them. CDR1 is MNHNS and CDR2 is SASEGT in the germline V gene. This CDR3 has 14 residues. The CDR3 region has the DNA TGTGCCAGCTGTCCGGGACGGAGAAATTCACCCCTCCACTTT. It is translated as CASCPGRRNSPLHF.

To note about this clonotype: A much larger clone differs by one base, so this may be a read error. The rearrangement links TRBV11-2 to TRBJ2-2; weak D call: TRBD2 (7 bases). The CDR3 runs to 14 residues. Per germline, CDR1 SGHAT and CDR2 FQNNGV. For the CDR3, the DNA is TGTGCCAGCAGCTTAGGTGGCGGGAGAGGGGGGCTGTTTTTT. Translating gives CASSLGGGRGGLFF.

This clonotype was found many times. The V call is TRBV3-1, the J call TRBJ1-6; D possibly corresponds to TRBD1 (6 bases). Germline lookup yields CDR1 LGHDT and CDR2 YNNKEL (reference sequence). The CDR3 spans 14 residues. Deletions cut 1 base from V and 6 bases from J, with 7 bases between. The CDR3 loop is CASSQGQANSPLHF. The CDR3 DNA reads TGTGCCAGCAGCCAAGGACAGGCTAATTCACCCCTCCACTTT.

This clonotype has at least ten counts. V and J are TRBV10-3 and TRBJ1-5, with 7 bases fitting TRBD1. The CDR3 runs 14 residues. Trimming cost V 5 bases and J 4 bases; bases outside gene matches: 5. In germline, CDR1 is ENHRY, CDR2 SYGVKD. CDR3 coding DNA: TGTGCCATCAGTCAAGACAGGGTGAATCAGCCCCAGCATTTT. As protein: CAISQDRVNQPQHF.

DNA for the CDR3: TGCGCCAGCGGCAGGGCCACACAAGAGACCCAGTACTTC. Translation: CASGRATQETQYF. The chain uses TRBV5-1 and TRBJ2-5, with a weak D call TRBD1 (5 bases). Germline V gene data show CDR1 as SGHRS and CDR2 as YFSETQ. Deletions cut 7 bases from V and 2 bases from J, with 12 bases between. CDR3 length: 13 residues.

This clonotype showed up many times. The CDR3 loop reads CASTSRGGQPEAFF. The CDR3 nucleotides are TGTGCCAGCACCTCACGGGGGGGACAGCCCGAAGCTTTCTTT. The gene calls are TRBV28 and TRBJ1-1, with 7 bases that match TRBD1. This CDR3 comprises 14 residues. Germline CDR1 and CDR2: MDHEN and SYDVKM. Germline trimming cut 7 bases from V and 8 bases from J; bases unmatched to any gene: 13.

CDR3 bases: TGTGCCAGCAGTGATTGGGGGCTAAGGACTGAAGCTTTCTTT. The encoded protein is CASSDWGLRTEAFF. The V and J genes are TRBV6-2 or TRBV6-3 and TRBJ1-1; perhaps TRBD1 as D (6 bases). This CDR3 region has 14 residues. Germline CDR1 and CDR2: MNHEY and SVGEGT. Trimming stripped 5 bases from V and 5 bases from J, with 15 bases between.

This clonotype was seen repeatedly, ten times or more. V is TRBV20-1 and J is TRBJ2-7, with 8 nucleotides matching TRBD2. The V gene end was trimmed by 1 base and the J gene end by 6 bases; junction bases not matched to a gene: 8. This CDR3 contains 14 residues. Germline CDR1 is DFQATT and CDR2 is SNEGSKA (reference sequence). CDR3 nucleotides: TGCAGTGCTAGAGTTGGGACTAGTGTCTCCGAGCAGTACTTC. As protein: CSARVGTSVSEQYF.